The T cell receptor (beta chain) under discussion was sequenced for a study of Graves' ophthalmopathy and Graves' hyperthyroidism (dated 2018 in TCRdb). As for the study more broadly: Peripheral blood was collected at initial diagnosis, before any treatment. A discovery set of 100 patients (43 ophthalmopathy, 55 to 65 stable hyperthyroidism) was enrolled to explore V-J signatures distinguishing ophthalmopathy from hyperthyroidism. T-cell repertoires of thyroid tissue and blood were compared in more than five hyperthyroidism patients. An independent validation cohort was composed of some 18 hyperthyroidism patients and around 16 patients who later progressed from hyperthyroidism to ophthalmopathy. The study used signatures of the TCR beta repertoire to tell Graves' ophthalmopathy apart from Graves' hyperthyroidism and to predict which patients would progress to ophthalmopathy. Following sample collection, hyperthyroidism patients were given methimazole at a starting dose of 30 mg daily, and ophthalmopathy patients were given high-dose intravenous methylprednisolone. In total, 120 to 150 blood samples were TCR-sequenced: roughly 45 ophthalmopathy, 75 hyperthyroidism and about 17 hyperthyroidism-to-ophthalmopathy patients. The approximately 100 discovery patients were divided at random into training and test sets in a 7:3 ratio. Overall study outcomes, separate from this receptor: In validation, the model predicted ophthalmopathy progression with about 70% sensitivity and 72% to 80% specificity; eleven to twelve predicted patients were CT-confirmed with GO in a median of about 7.1 months. The 13-signature model separated ophthalmopathy from stable hyperthyroidism with approximately 88% sensitivity and 81% to 82% specificity in cross-validation, and 80%/75% in the test set. Most expanded thyroid clonotypes with a frequency above 0.001 also appeared in blood, which suggests that blood repertoires may reflect the immune response in the thyroid. No statistical method was used to predetermine the sample size, and group allocation was not hidden from the investigators.

Concerning this clonotype: No cognate antigen has been identified for it. The sample holds no much larger clone one base away, and base qualities are not on file.

The ophthalmopathy patients had moderately to severely active disease, with a Clinical Activity Score of 3 or higher, a NOSPECS grade of 4 or higher, and a disease duration of less than 3 months. Patients were excluded if they had other autoimmune diseases, uncontrolled infections, pregnancy or lactation. Clinical symptoms, serum thyroxine, TRAb, thyroid ultrasound and orbital computed tomography formed the basis of the diagnosis. PBMCs were isolated from 7.5 to 10 ml of fresh peripheral blood by Ficoll-Paque density gradient centrifugation. Trizol reagent was used to extract the total RNA, and its quality was then checked on an Agilent 2100 Bioanalyzer. For repertoire sequencing, TCR beta CDR3 regions were amplified from RNA transcripts. The first round was an RT-PCR using HTBI primers with the Qiagen OneStep RT-PCR kit, and this first round was followed by a second-round multiplex PCR, then size selection and purification. Libraries were sequenced on an Illumina HiSeq2000 using paired-end 100 bp reads. On the study's bioinformatics: Reads were processed with SOAPnuke, discarding reads with adapters, uncalled bases, mean Phred below 15, or no exact constant-primer or identifier match. COPE v1.2.5 was used to merge high-quality paired reads. Clonotypes were defined as unique nucleotide sequences and were aligned to IMGT TRB V, D and J references using MiTCR v1.1. Analysis was restricted to V-J combinations with a frequency above 0.0001, which covered approximately 99% of repertoires. For each V-J combination, a TCR clonal expansion and chaos score was defined as F50 clonal expansion divided by the chaos observed in the TCRdist matrix. Welch's t-statistics and random forest were used to narrow the features down to about twelve V-J combinations, which were then fed into a naive Bayes classifier. The Morisita-Horn index was used to measure how similar the thyroid and blood repertoires were. TCRdb reran the public reads through fastp at Q25 and MiXCR, keeping productive beta chains. Rows matching on CDR3 protein sequence are summarized as one entry with the most common DNA and genes. TCRdb's processing, not the study's, gives the V and J calls here. The sample table holds about 400,000 distinct CDR3 sequences, of which roughly 18% were seen once. The ten largest account for about 1.4% of the sample.

Including the terminal cysteine and phenylalanine, the CDR3 comprises 13 residues. Left in the record is the CDR3 DNA by itself, 39 bases read in frame from the first base. V sheds 5 bases and J sheds 10 bases, leaving 17 bases between their ends. In the germline V gene, CDR1 corresponds to SGHVS and CDR2 to FNYEAQ. This sequence uses TRBV7-6 and TRBJ1-1; TRBD1 is perhaps the D gene, given 5 matching bases. The receptor comes from a woman younger than 35 with Graves' ophthalmopathy. Donor details come from another sample of the same person, matched by shared clones. The sample was peripheral blood. The DNA sequence is given as TGTGCCAGCAGCCCCACGGGCGGGGCAAGAGCTTTCTTT. Translated, it reads CASSPTGGARAFF.